This TCR beta chain emerged from a study of human T cells and chemical hapten exposure. Study details: The patch tests put 0.01% DPC on the skin of the upper back and were read 6 days later. The study, taken as a whole, reports: Unchanged with DPC sensitization were TCRs above 1 in 1000 frequency.

Indicated time point: patch test 3, about 24 weeks after DPC sensitization. Treatment given: therapeutic diphenylcyclopropenone sensitization with weekly scalp DPC. Whole blood, unfractionated, served as the material for total RNA extraction. At least ten counts were recorded for this clonotype. Its antigen is unidentified. With 4 bases clipped from V and 0 bases from J, the junction kept 1 base outside the gene matches. The CDR3 runs to 15 residues. The germline V gene encodes CDR1 DFQATT and CDR2 SNEGSKA (reference sequence). The library attached unique molecular identifiers to individual cDNA molecules. MiXCR, applied by TCRdb to the RACE reads, yields one record per CDR3 protein. The sample lists some 90,000 distinct CDR3 sequences, roughly 10% seen once, with approximately 1% in the top ten.

Specimen: whole blood, collected in connection with sensitization to the hapten diphenylcyclopropenone (DPC). This chain uses TRBV20-1 with TRBJ2-2; 11 nucleotides align to TRBD2. The receptor was derived from a woman aged 30 to 39 with alopecia areata. Some clones in this sample may be carry-over from other donors' samples. Here the CDR3 DNA reads TGCAGTGCTAAACTAGCGGGGGCGAACACCGGGGAGCTGTTTTTT. This translates into CSAKLAGANTGELFF.